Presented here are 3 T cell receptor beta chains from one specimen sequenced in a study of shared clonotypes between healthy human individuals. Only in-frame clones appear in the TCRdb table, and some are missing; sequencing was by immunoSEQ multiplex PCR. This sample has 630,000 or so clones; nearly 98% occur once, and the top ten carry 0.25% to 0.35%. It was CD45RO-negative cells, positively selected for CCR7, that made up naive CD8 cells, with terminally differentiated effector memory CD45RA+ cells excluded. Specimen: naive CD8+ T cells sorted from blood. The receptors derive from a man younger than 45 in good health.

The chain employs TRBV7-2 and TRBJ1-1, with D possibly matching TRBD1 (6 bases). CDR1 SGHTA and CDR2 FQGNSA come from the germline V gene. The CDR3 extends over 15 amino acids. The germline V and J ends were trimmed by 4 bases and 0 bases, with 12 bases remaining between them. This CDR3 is CASSYSGGLNTEAFF. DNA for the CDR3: TGTGCCAGCAGCTACTCGGGGGGGCTGAACACTGAAGCTTTCTTT.

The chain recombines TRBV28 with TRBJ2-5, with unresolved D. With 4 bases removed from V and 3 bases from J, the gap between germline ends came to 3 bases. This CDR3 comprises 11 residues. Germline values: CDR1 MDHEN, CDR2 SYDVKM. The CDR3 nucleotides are TGTGCCAGCAGTTGGAAAGAGACCCAGTACTTC. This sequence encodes CASSWKETQYF.

In DNA, the CDR3 is TGTGCCAGCAGCCAAATCGGGACCTACGAGCAGTACTTC. It is translated as CASSQIGTYEQYF. V is TRBV14 and J is TRBJ2-7; a weak D match, TRBD2 (5 bases). V shed 2 bases and J shed 2 bases, with 7 bases lying between them. The CDR3 contains 13 residues. Germline V gene data show CDR1 as SGHDN and CDR2 as FVKESK.